One sample yielded the 10 T cell receptor beta chains listed below, sequenced in a study of shared clonotypes between healthy human individuals. Positive CCR7 selection of CD45RO-negative cells yielded the naive CD8 cells, and terminally differentiated effector memory CD45RA+ cells were excluded. Data came from immunoSEQ multiplex PCR; TCRdb stores just in-frame clones and leaves some out. The table has approximately 2,000,000 clones, approximately 92% seen once. What was sequenced was naive CD8+ T cells from PBMCs. The receptors originated from a man younger than 35 in good health. Some clones in this sample may be carry-over from other donors' samples.

The chain couples TRBV14 to TRBJ2-7; D gene ambiguous. Germline lookup yields CDR1 SGHDN and CDR2 FVKESK. The CDR3 loop spans 14 amino acids. Deletions cut 1 base from V and 2 bases from J, with 9 bases between. The CDR3 here is CASSQGRAAYEQYF. The CDR3 coding sequence is TGTGCCAGCAGCCAAGGTCGGGCGGCCTACGAGCAGTACTTC. Full variable domain (outside the CDR3, taken from reference TRBV14 and TRBJ2-7): EAGVTQFPSHSVIEKGQTVTLRCDPISGHDNLYWYRRVMGKEIKFLLHFVKESKQDESGMPNNRFLAERTGGTYSTLKVQPAELEDSGVYFCASSQGRAAYEQYFGPGTRLTVT.

V usage is TRBV7-8 and J usage is TRBJ2-1; the D gene could be TRBD1 or TRBD2 (5 bases each). CDR3 size: 16 residues. Trimming took 5 bases from V and 5 from J, leaving 19 bases between them. Germline loops: CDR1 SGHVS, CDR2 FQNEAQ. DNA for the CDR3: TGTGCCAGCAGCCCTTTGGGGGAAACCCCGCACAATGAGCAGTTCTTC. Translation: CASSPLGETPHNEQFF.

This clone was recorded only once. The chain joins TRBV14 to TRBJ2-1, with D uncertain. Germline CDR1 and CDR2: SGHDN and FVKESK. This CDR3 region has 16 residues. The V and J ends lost 3 bases and 5 bases respectively, with 17 bases between them. Here the CDR3 reads CASSHTPLVLDNEQFF. The CDR3 nucleotides read TGTGCCAGCAGCCATACCCCTCTGGTCCTCGACAATGAGCAGTTCTTC.

The J gene is TRBJ1-4, the V gene TRBV15; D unresolved. V lost 0 bases and J lost 8, with 13 bases in between. The CDR3 extends over 15 amino acids. Germline CDR1 LNHNV, CDR2 YYDKDF (reference sequence). CDR3 amino acids: CATSREGPTEEKLFF. Here the CDR3 DNA reads TGTGCCACCAGCAGAGAAGGGCCTACCGAGGAAAAACTGTTTTTT.

V is TRBV7-2 and J is TRBJ1-2; D unclear. CDR1 and CDR2 from the germline V gene are SGHTA and FQGNSA. V lost 5 bases, J lost 8 bases, and 18 bases lay in between. CDR3 size: 14 residues. The CDR3 loop is CASSQKTAYRGYTF. The CDR3 nucleotides are TGTGCCAGCAGCCAGAAGACGGCCTACCGGGGCTACACCTTC. The variable domain in full, completed from reference TRBV7-2 and TRBJ1-2, reads GAGVSQSPSNKVTEKGKDVELRCDPISGHTALYWYRQSLGQGLEFLIYFQGNSAPDKSGLPSDRFSAERTGGSVSTLTIQRTQQEDSAVYLCASSQKTAYRGYTFGSGTRLTVV.

The chain carries TRBV7-2 and TRBJ2-7; D not certain. The CDR3 runs 16 residues. Trimming left V 1 base short and J 1 base short, with 14 bases between. Germline CDR1 is SGHTA and CDR2 is FQGNSA. CDR3 sequence: CASSLEIVEMSYEQYF. CDR3 nucleotides: TGTGCCAGCAGCTTAGAGATTGTTGAGATGTCCTACGAGCAGTACTTC.

Details on this clone: Within the sample, other DNA sequences also encode this same CDR3. V gene TRBV4-1 combines with J gene TRBJ2-1; 11 bases match TRBD2. Trimming cost V 3 bases and J 4 bases; bases outside gene matches: 2. This CDR3 is 15 amino acids long. Per the germline V gene, CDR1 is MGHRA and CDR2 is YSYEKL. The DNA for the CDR3 is TGCGCCAGCAGCCAGGGACTAGCGGATTACAATGAGCAGTTCTTC. It is translated as CASSQGLADYNEQFF.

The CDR3 loop is CASSFADYGYTF. The CDR3 DNA reads as TGTGCCAGCAGCTTCGCAGACTATGGCTACACCTTC. J is TRBJ1-2 and V is TRBV7-9, with no clear D. Germline CDR1 SEHNR, CDR2 FQNEAQ (reference sequence). The CDR3 is made up of 12 amino acids. The ends were cut back, 3 bases at V and 3 bases at J, with 5 bases in the middle.

This chain connects TRBV19 to TRBJ2-1, with TRBD1 matching over 9 bases. Unmatched junction bases numbered 2, after V lost 1 base and J lost 4 bases. CDR3 size: 15 residues. In germline, CDR1 is LNHDA, CDR2 SQIVND (reference sequence). The chain's CDR3 is CASSIVGQGYNEQFF. The CDR3 DNA follows: TGTGCCAGTAGTATAGTGGGACAGGGTTACAATGAGCAGTTCTTC.

The chain couples TRBV28 to TRBJ2-1; D not certain. With 6 bases removed from V and 4 bases from J, the gap between germline ends came to 13 bases. The CDR3 is 14 residues long. Germline loops: CDR1 MDHEN, CDR2 SYDVKM. CDR3 DNA: TGTGCCAGCAGCAGCCGACGCGAGTACAATGAGCAGTTCTTC. Translated: CASSSRREYNEQFF.